The 23 T cell receptor beta chains given below trace back to one sample, sequenced in a study of CXCR3-negative and CXCR3-positive naive CD8 T cells. UMI-labeled 5' RACE TRB cDNA libraries were prepared from the cells. One entry per CDR3 protein, without DNA, is what TCRdb gives after re-calling the 5' RACE reads. The sample features about 40,000 distinct CDR3 sequences, with about 7.7% in its top ten. The sequenced sample was memory CD8+ T cells from blood. Source of these receptors: a human donor in good health. Some clones in this sample may be carry-over from other donors' samples.

The V call is TRBV9, the J call TRBJ2-1. This CDR3 comprises 11 residues. From germline, CDR1 is SGDLS and CDR2 YYNGEE. The CDR3: CASSLSNEQFF.

The V and J genes are TRBV12-3 or TRBV12-4 and TRBJ2-5; TCRdb names TRBD2, which stays unverified in the absence of DNA. This CDR3 spans 14 amino acids. This CDR3 reads CASSPTRIVETQYF.

The rearrangement links TRBV7-9 to TRBJ1-1. Germline assignment: CDR1 SEHNR and CDR2 FQNEAQ (reference sequence). The CDR3 is 11 amino acids. The CDR3 reads CASSFGLDAFF. Complete variable domain (other parts from reference TRBV7-9 and TRBJ1-1): DTGVSQNPRHKITKRGQNVTFRCDPISEHNRLYWYRQTLGQGPEFLTYFQNEAQLEKSRLLSDRFSAERPKGSFSTLEIQRTEQGDSAMYLCASSFGLDAFFGQGTRLTVV.

The chain employs TRBV29-1 and TRBJ1-2. The length of the CDR3 is 14 residues. The V gene's germline CDR1 is SQVTM and CDR2 ANQGSEA. CDR3 in amino acids: CSTRGKAGEGGYTF.

The J gene is TRBJ2-1, the V gene TRBV29-1; TCRdb's assignment of TRBD2 cannot be checked, as there is no DNA. The CDR3 consists of 12 residues. The germline V gene encodes CDR1 SQVTM and CDR2 ANQGSEA. The CDR3 is CSVEGTSDEQFF.

The J gene is TRBJ2-7, the V gene TRBV28; TCRdb proposes TRBD1, but this gene call is untestable without DNA. Germline V gives CDR1 MDHEN, CDR2 SYDVKM. The length of the CDR3 is 14 residues. CDR3: CASSPDRGGREQYF.

This sequence joins TRBV7-2 and TRBJ2-7; TCRdb proposes TRBD1, but this gene call is untestable without DNA. Germline loops: CDR1 SGHTA, CDR2 FQGNSA. The CDR3 contains 15 residues. CDR3 sequence: CASSLTGTGQYEQYF.

The chain recombines TRBV14 with TRBJ2-2; TCRdb proposes TRBD1, but this gene call is untestable without DNA. Germline lookup yields CDR1 SGHDN and CDR2 FVKESK. CDR3 length: 20 amino acids. CDR3 amino acids: CASSLFFRTGSFANTGELFF.

The chain has TRBV20-1 and TRBJ1-1; TCRdb reports TRBD1, a call that lacks DNA to check it against. CDR1 is DFQATT and CDR2 is SNEGSKA in the germline V gene (reference sequence). There are 13 residues in the CDR3. Here the CDR3 reads CSARTGTGLVAFF.

V gene TRBV7-9 combines with J gene TRBJ2-5. Per germline, CDR1 SEHNR and CDR2 FQNEAQ (reference sequence). The CDR3 is 17 residues long. The CDR3 sequence is CASSPAWDPGGQETQYF.

This chain connects TRBV6-4 to TRBJ2-3; TCRdb names TRBD1, which stays unverified in the absence of DNA. CDR3 length: 17 residues. The germline gives CDR1 MRHNA, CDR2 SNTAGT. CDR3 sequence: CASSDSNLAGGADTQYF.

V usage is TRBV28 and J usage is TRBJ2-3; there is no DNA to check the TCRdb D call of TRBD1. Germline V gene sequence: CDR1 MDHEN, CDR2 SYDVKM. This CDR3 is built from 12 residues. Here the CDR3 reads CASSLGGDTQYF.

The chain is built from TRBV6-5 and TRBJ2-7; absent DNA, TCRdb's TRBD1 call cannot be checked. This CDR3 has 15 residues. Germline CDR1 reads MNHEY; CDR2 reads SVGAGI. This CDR3 reads CASSYGGQGAYEQYF.

The chain is built from TRBV6-5 and TRBJ2-1; the D call of TRBD2 rests on TCRdb alone, since no DNA is present to check it. Germline CDR1 MNHEY, CDR2 SVGAGI. The CDR3 extends over 21 amino acids. This CDR3 reads CASSPRGLAGEISLLRNEQFF.

This sequence joins TRBV4-3 and TRBJ1-1; TCRdb gives TRBD1 as the D gene, but with no DNA this cannot be confirmed. Looked up from germline, CDR1 is LGHNA and CDR2 is YSLEER. This CDR3 comprises 15 residues. This chain's CDR3 is CASSQDRGQGTEAFF.

The genes are TRBV7-2 and TRBJ1-2; the TCRdb D gene call, TRBD1, has no DNA to confirm it. The CDR3 length is 11 residues. Per the germline V gene, CDR1 is SGHTA and CDR2 is FQGNSA. The CDR3: CASSMGQAKIF.

V and J are TRBV29-1 and TRBJ2-7; TCRdb selects TRBD1, and the lack of DNA leaves this call unchecked. This CDR3 is 12 amino acids long. CDR1 and CDR2 from the germline V gene are SQVTM and ANQGSEA. CDR3 region: CSVRGRSYEQYF.

This chain connects TRBV7-9 to TRBJ2-1; TCRdb selects TRBD2, and the lack of DNA leaves this call unchecked. Germline-derived CDR1 and CDR2 are SEHNR and FQNEAQ (reference sequence). The CDR3 totals 14 residues. This chain's CDR3 is CASSAGLSYNEQFF.

The chain recombines TRBV12-3 or TRBV12-4 with TRBJ1-4. The CDR3 runs 13 residues. CDR3: CASSFTPNEKLFF.

The chain recombines TRBV21-1 with TRBJ1-6; TCRdb outputs TRBD1, but without DNA this stays unchecked. TRBV21-1 is a pseudogene locus. The CDR3 runs 18 residues. CDR3 protein: CASNCRDQRGSYNSPLHF.

The rearrangement uses TRBV29-1 and TRBJ2-3; the D call from TCRdb, TRBD2, cannot be confirmed without DNA. This CDR3 is 13 amino acids long. Germline values: CDR1 SQVTM, CDR2 ANQGSEA. CDR3: CSVGLAGTDTQYF.

The gene calls are TRBV6-2 or TRBV6-3 and TRBJ2-2; absent DNA, TCRdb's TRBD1 call cannot be checked. Per germline, CDR1 MNHEY and CDR2 SVGEGT. The length of the CDR3 is 16 residues. The CDR3 reads CASSYEQGAYTGELFF.

The V call is TRBV29-1, the J call TRBJ1-1; the D call of TRBD1 rests on TCRdb alone, since no DNA is present to check it. This CDR3 has 14 residues. In germline, CDR1 is SQVTM, CDR2 ANQGSEA. CDR3 in amino acids: CSVDKRQMNTEAFF. The variable domain in full, completed from reference TRBV29-1 and TRBJ1-1, reads SAVISQKPSRDICQRGTSLTIQCQVDSQVTMMFWYRQQPGQSLTLIATANQGSEATYESGFVIDKFPISRPNLTFSTLTVSNMSPEDSSIYLCSVDKRQMNTEAFFGQGTRLTVV.